This T cell receptor (beta chain) was recovered during a study of immune evolution from preneoplasia to lung adenocarcinoma. Overall study: HLA loss of heterozygosity: 5.5% to 8.5% AIS, about 15% MIA, about 35% ADC, none AAH.

Nucleic acids came from premalignant or tumor cells enriched by macro-dissection. Sequencing used immunoSEQ multiplex PCR; TCRdb keeps in-frame clones, though not all of them. There are about 14,000 clones in the sample; about 85% occur only once, and approximately 3% lies in the top ten. This clone was observed a single time. Looked up from germline, CDR1 is ENHRY and CDR2 is SYGVKD. J gave up 2 bases and V 10 bases, and 8 bases lay outside the gene matches. The CDR3 is 14 amino acids. The TCR comes from a donor older than 65 with lung adenocarcinoma. The gene calls are TRBV10-3 and TRBJ2-3; 8 bases map to TRBD2. The material sequenced was FFPE lung adenocarcinoma in situ tissue. The CDR3 sequence: CATRAGEITDTQYF. As DNA, the CDR3 is TGTGCCACCCGAGCGGGAGAGATCACAGATACGCAGTATTTT.